Listed below are T cell receptor beta chains from one sample, sequenced in a study of blood T cell repertoires in COVID-19. Produced via immunoSEQ multiplex PCR; TCRdb's table is partial and in-frame only. The sample yields fewer than 300,000 clones, 88% seen once. Input material: peripheral blood. The receptors stem from a man aged 55 to 70 who had recovered from COVID-19. Each CDR3 is given with its conserved first and last residue. A D gene is named only where the DNA matches it firmly. Clone size appears in some rows only: once, few, many, or a class for an expanded clone.

>TRBV3-1/TRBV3-2|NA|TRBJ1-6|NA|19
TGTGCCAGCAGGGAAAAGCGGGGGACCCTAAGCTCCTATAATTCACCCCTCCACTTT
CASREKRGTLSSYNSPLHF
>TRBV7-8|NA|TRBJ2-4|once|16
TGTGCCAGCAGCTTACCCCAACTGGTAGCCAAAAACATTCAGTACTTC
CASSLPQLVAKNIQYF
>TRBV7-2|TRBD2|TRBJ2-2|NA|15
TGTGCCAGCAAGCGGGGGACTAGCGGCACCGGGGAGCTGTTTTTT
CASKRGTSGTGELFF
>TRBV7-2|TRBD2|TRBJ2-1|NA|15
TGTGCCAGCAGCGAGGGGGGACTAGCGGTGTATGAGCAGTTCTTC
CASSEGGLAVYEQFF
>TRBV25-1|NA|TRBJ1-2|NA|12
TGTGCCAGCAGTGAAAACAGGGAGGGCTACACCTTC
CASSENREGYTF
>TRBV4-2|TRBD1|TRBJ2-7|few|15
TGTGCCAGCAGCCAACGTACAGGGGGTCAATACGAGCAGTACTTC
CASSQRTGGQYEQYF
>TRBV5-1|TRBD2|TRBJ2-3|NA|15
TGCGCCAGCAGCTCCGGACTAGCGAGCACAGATACGCAGTATTTT
CASSSGLASTDTQYF
>TRBV27|NA|TRBJ2-7|NA|11
TGTGCCAGCAGGAGCTCCTACGAGCAGTACTTC
CASRSSYEQYF
>TRBV20-1|NA|TRBJ2-3|NA|14
TGCAGTGCTATTGACGGACTAAGCACAGATACGCAGTATTTT
CSAIDGLSTDTQYF
>TRBV7-9|TRBD2|TRBJ2-4|few|19
TGTGCCAGCAGTCCCACTAGCGGGGGGCTGGGGGTTGCCAAAAACATTCAGTACTTC
CASSPTSGGLGVAKNIQYF
>TRBV11-2|NA|TRBJ1-5|NA|13
TGTGCCAGCAGCCCCGGGGGGCACCAGCCCCAGCATTTT
CASSPGGHQPQHF
>TRBV6-2/TRBV6-3|NA|TRBJ2-5|NA|14
TGTGCCAGCAGTTACTATAGTCCCCAAGAGACCCAGTACTTC
CASSYYSPQETQYF
>TRBV14|TRBD2|TRBJ2-7|NA|15
TGTGCCAGCAGCCCTCTAGCGGGGGGGCAATACGAGCAGTACTTC
CASSPLAGGQYEQYF
>TRBV15|NA|TRBJ1-6|NA|17
TGTGCCACCAGCAGAGATGATCCAGGGAGGTGGAATTCACCCCTCCACTTT
CATSRDDPGRWNSPLHF
>TRBV12-3/TRBV12-4|NA|TRBJ1-1|NA|12
TGTGCCAGCAGTTTATGGGCAGGGCACGCTTTCTTT
CASSLWAGHAFF
>TRBV5-1|NA|TRBJ2-7|once|15
TGCGCCAGCGGCAAGGTAGGTGCTCGAGCGTACGAGCAGTACTTC
CASGKVGARAYEQYF
>TRBV28|NA|TRBJ2-2|NA|15
TGTGCCAGCAGTTTATTTGGGGCGGACACCGGGGAGCTGTTTTTT
CASSLFGADTGELFF
>TRBV27|NA|TRBJ1-6|NA|16
TGTGCCAGCAGTTCACAGGGCGGCGGATATAATTCACCCCTCCACTTT
CASSSQGGGYNSPLHF
>TRBV6-5|TRBD1|TRBJ1-2|NA|15
TGTGCCAGCAGCCTTGGAGGGGGCATAATCTATGGCTACACCTTC
CASSLGGGIIYGYTF
>TRBV29-1|TRBD1|TRBJ2-7|NA|11
TGCAGCGCGGGACAGACCTACGAGCAGTACTTC
CSAGQTYEQYF
>TRBV7-9|TRBD2|TRBJ2-7|NA|17
TGTGCCAGCAGCTCCTACCCGAGCGGGGGCGAGCTCCACGAGCAGTACTTC
CASSSYPSGGELHEQYF
>TRBV11-1|NA|TRBJ1-2|NA|13
TGTGCCAGCAGCTTAGACGACAGCTATGGCTACACCTTC
CASSLDDSYGYTF
>TRBV6-1|NA|TRBJ2-1|NA|15
TGTGCCAGCAGTGAGCTGAGGAGCTCCTACAATGAGCAGTTCTTC
CASSELRSSYNEQFF
>TRBV5-1|TRBD1|TRBJ2-2|NA|15
TGCGCCAGCAGCTTGGGGGACAGGGACACCGGGGAGCTGTTTTTT
CASSLGDRDTGELFF
>TRBV19|TRBD2|TRBJ2-5|NA|15
TGTGCCAGTAGAAAGCTTAGCGGGGGACAAGAGACCCAGTACTTC
CASRKLSGGQETQYF
>TRBV5-1|NA|TRBJ2-7|NA|13
TGCGCCAGCAGCCACCCGGGACATGACGAGCAGTACTTC
CASSHPGHDEQYF
>TRBV9|TRBD1|TRBJ2-3|NA|22
TGTGCCAGCAGCGGCCGGGATACAGGGGACAGAAGTGGGCGCTGGAGCACAGATACGCAGTATTTT
CASSGRDTGDRSGRWSTDTQYF
>TRBV12-3/TRBV12-4|TRBD2|TRBJ2-4|NA|13
TGTGCCAGCACCTTGGGAGGGGCTTACATTCAGTACTTC
CASTLGGAYIQYF
>TRBV11-2|NA|TRBJ2-5|NA|15
TGTGCCAGCAGCTTATACCGGGGGGCCGAAGAGACCCAGTACTTC
CASSLYRGAEETQYF
>TRBV4-1|TRBD1|TRBJ1-5|NA|15
TGCGCCAGCAGCCGGTCGGACAGGGGAGATCAGCCCCAGCATTTT
CASSRSDRGDQPQHF
>TRBV6-5|NA|TRBJ2-5|NA|14
TGTGCCAGCAGTTACGCCGCACGACTGGAGACCCAGTACTTC
CASSYAARLETQYF
>TRBV4-1|NA|TRBJ2-1|NA|15
TGCGCCAGCAGCCAGACCTCAAACGCGGGGCATGAGCAGTTCTTC
CASSQTSNAGHEQFF
>TRBV4-1|NA|TRBJ2-1|NA|14
TGCGCCAGCGGGCGTTCCAGCTCCTACAATGAGCAGTTCTTC
CASGRSSSYNEQFF
>TRBV6-5|TRBD2|TRBJ2-2|NA|15
TGTGCCAGCAGGCTAGCGGGGGGAAAAACCGGGGAGCTGTTTTTT
CASRLAGGKTGELFF
>TRBV9|TRBD2|TRBJ2-1|NA|18
TGTGCCAGCAGCCCCCGCTTTATGCGGGGGGGAACTTACAATGAGCAGTTCTTC
CASSPRFMRGGTYNEQFF
>TRBV6-4|NA|TRBJ2-2|NA|16
TGTGCCAGCGGGGCCAGAGCTGGCGGTGGGATCGGGGAGCTGTTTTTT
CASGARAGGGIGELFF
>TRBV2|NA|TRBJ1-1|NA|13
TGTGCCAGCAGTGATGACAGGAACACTGAAGCTTTCTTT
CASSDDRNTEAFF
>TRBV9|TRBD2|TRBJ2-2|once|15
TGTGCCAGCAGCGTAGACGGGGGGGCGGCCGGGGAGCTGTTTTTT
CASSVDGGAAGELFF
>TRBV19|NA|TRBJ1-3|NA|15
TGTGCCAGTAGTCCCCAGCGGATATCTGGAAACACCATATATTTT
CASSPQRISGNTIYF
>TRBV11-1|NA|TRBJ2-3|once|14
TGTGCCAGCAGCCGGAATCCCGAGGGAGATACGCAGTATTTT
CASSRNPEGDTQYF
>TRBV9|NA|TRBJ2-7|NA|16
TGTGCCAGCAGCGTAGCCCCTCACAGGCTACCCCCCGAGCAGTACTTC
CASSVAPHRLPPEQYF
>TRBV27|TRBD1|TRBJ2-4|NA|16
TGTGCCAGCAGCCGGAAGACAGGGGTAGCCAAAAACATTCAGTACTTC
CASSRKTGVAKNIQYF
>TRBV12-5|NA|TRBJ1-1|NA|14
TGTGCTAGTGGTTTGTACAGGAGGGACACTGAAGCTTTCTTT
CASGLYRRDTEAFF
>TRBV21-1|NA|TRBJ2-7|NA|14
TGTGCCAGCAGCCTCTCAGGGGGGCCCTACGAGCAGTACTTC
CASSLSGGPYEQYF
>TRBV18|TRBD1|TRBJ1-5|NA|15
TGTGCCAGCTCCCCGACAGGGGGCGGCAATCAGCCCCAGCATTTT
CASSPTGGGNQPQHF